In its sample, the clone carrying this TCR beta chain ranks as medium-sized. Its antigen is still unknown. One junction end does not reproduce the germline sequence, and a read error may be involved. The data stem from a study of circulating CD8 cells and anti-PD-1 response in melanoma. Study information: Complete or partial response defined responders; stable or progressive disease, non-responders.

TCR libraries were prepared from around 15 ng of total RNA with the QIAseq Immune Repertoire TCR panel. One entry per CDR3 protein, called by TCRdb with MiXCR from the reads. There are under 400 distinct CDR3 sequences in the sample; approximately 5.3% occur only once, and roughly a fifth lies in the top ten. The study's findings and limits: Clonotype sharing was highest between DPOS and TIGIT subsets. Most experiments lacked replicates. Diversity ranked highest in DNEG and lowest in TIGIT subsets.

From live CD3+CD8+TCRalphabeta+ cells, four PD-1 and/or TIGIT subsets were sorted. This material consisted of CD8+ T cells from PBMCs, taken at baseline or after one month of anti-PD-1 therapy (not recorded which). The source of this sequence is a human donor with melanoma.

DNA of the CDR3: TGCAGTGCTAGAGATGGAGGGGGGCTCAATGAGCAGCTCTTC. Amino acids: CSARDGGGLNEQLF. The chain has TRBV20-1 and TRBJ2-1, with D perhaps TRBD1 or TRBD2 (6 bases each). Germline V lookup: CDR1 DFQATT, CDR2 SNEGSKA (reference sequence). CDR3 length equals 14 residues.